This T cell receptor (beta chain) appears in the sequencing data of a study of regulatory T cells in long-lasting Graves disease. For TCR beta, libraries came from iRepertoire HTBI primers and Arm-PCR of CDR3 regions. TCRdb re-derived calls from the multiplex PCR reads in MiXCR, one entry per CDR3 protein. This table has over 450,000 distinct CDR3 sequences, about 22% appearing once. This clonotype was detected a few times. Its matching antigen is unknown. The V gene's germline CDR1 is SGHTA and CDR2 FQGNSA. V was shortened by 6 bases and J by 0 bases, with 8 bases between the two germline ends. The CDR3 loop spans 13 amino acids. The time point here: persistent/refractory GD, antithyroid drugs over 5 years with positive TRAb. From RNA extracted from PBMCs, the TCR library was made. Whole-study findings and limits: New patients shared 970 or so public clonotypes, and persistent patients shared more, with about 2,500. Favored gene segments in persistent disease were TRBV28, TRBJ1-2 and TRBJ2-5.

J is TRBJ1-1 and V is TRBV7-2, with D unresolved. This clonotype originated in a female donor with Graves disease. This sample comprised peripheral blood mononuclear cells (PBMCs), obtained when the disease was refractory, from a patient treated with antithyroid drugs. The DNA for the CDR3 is TGTGCCAGCAGGGCAAATATGAACACTGAAGCTTTCTTT. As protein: CASRANMNTEAFF.